This T cell receptor beta chain was recovered during a study of spatial heterogeneity in lung cancer (dated by TCRdb to between 2018 and 2021). About the full investigation: More beta-chain than alpha-chain transcripts were consistently detected, likely reflecting higher beta-chain transcript abundance. Nonsynonymous mutation counts, determined by whole-exome sequencing of tumor tissue, were related to features of the TCR repertoire. In the raw uncorrected reads, each unique combination of TCR and UMI appeared more than ten times on average. At surgery, both alpha and beta chains were TCR-sequenced in about 200 tumor regions, fewer than 85 matched nontumor lung samples and over 50 PBMC samples. In non-small cell lung cancer, the study made a quantitative comparison of TCR alpha and beta repertoires among multiple tumor regions, matched nontumor lung and blood.

To prepare the library, 5' RACE was applied. TCRdb shows the sequencer as NextSeq 500. The TCR library protocol attached a unique molecular identifier to each TCR cDNA molecule to allow correction of PCR and sequencing errors. On the authors' methods: TCR identification, UMI-based error correction and CDR3 extraction were performed with Decombinator tools. TCRs above a frequency of 2 per 1,000, corresponding to the top 1% of the tumor frequency distribution, were defined as expanded. Renyi diversity was computed with the R vegan package after each repertoire had been subsampled 100 times to 5,000 TCRs. CDR3 similarity networks were built from amino acid triplet string-kernel similarity, connecting CDR3s with pairwise similarity above 0.82. In TCRdb, the public reads were trimmed at Q25 with fastp and aligned with MiXCR, with productive beta chains retained. Duplicate CDR3 protein sequences are folded into a single record with the most common DNA and genes. The V and J calls, along with clone size, are taken from TCRdb and not from the paper's own processing. Counted in this sample were about 48,000 distinct CDR3 sequences; 5.3% of them appeared once. The leading ten clones occupy approximately 12% of the sample.

To note about this clonotype: Its antigen is unknown. Qualities for individual bases were not recorded, and no much larger clone is one base off.

Study-level results and caveats: Ubiquitous expanded tumor TCRs showed up in blood more often at tumor resection than at routine follow-up. Confirming at a functional level the hypothesis that regional TCRs recognize regional mutations was considered to require additional single-cell paired TCR alpha and beta sequencing.

Read against the paper, the sample's time point label means: sample taken at primary tumor resection. Samples were obtained from over 70 patients with early-stage, untreated non-small cell lung cancer from the lung TRACERx cohort. For TCR sequencing, whole RNA was extracted from tumor and nontumor lung tissue, or from cryopreserved PBMC samples, and no cell sorting was done. Only patients with enough RNA available from two or more tumor regions were chosen for TCR sequencing. The clonotype comes from a male donor with early-stage non-small cell lung cancer. The sample here was PBMCs, taken at surgery.

The sequenced DNA is TGTGCCAGCGGGACAGGGAGAATCAATGAGCAGTTCTTC. Its protein product is CASGTGRINEQFF. The chain is made from TRBV13 and TRBJ2-1, and 9 junctional nucleotides match TRBD1. Its CDR3 holds 13 amino acids, cysteine through phenylalanine. The only DNA kept is the CDR3, 39 bases in frame from the first base. CDR1 and CDR2, per the germline V gene (reference sequence), are PRHDT and FYEKMQ. The germline V and J ends show losses of 8 bases and 6 bases respectively, and no gene match explains 5 bases of the junction.